This passage covers 27 T cell receptor beta chains from one sample sequenced in a study of regulatory T cells in long-lasting Graves disease. Assembly of TCR beta libraries relied on iRepertoire HTBI primers together with Arm-PCR of CDR3 regions. In TCRdb, the multiplex PCR reads were re-called with MiXCR into one record per CDR3 protein. The sample records a few hundred thousand distinct CDR3 sequences, around 20% being singletons. Time point specified: persistent/refractory GD, antithyroid drugs over 5 years with positive TRAb. Following extraction of RNA from PBMCs, that RNA was used to make the TCR library. Sequences were derived from peripheral blood mononuclear cells (PBMCs), sampled when the disease was refractory, from a patient treated with antithyroid drugs. These receptors originate from a female donor with Graves disease.

This clonotype was picked up a small number of times. This chain connects TRBV19 to TRBJ2-7; 11 nucleotides match TRBD1. V dropped 5 bases and J dropped 5; count of bases not matched to a gene: 11. In germline, CDR1 is LNHDA, CDR2 SQIVND (reference sequence). This CDR3 has 16 residues. The CDR3 reads CASSANPGQGADEQYF. CDR3 nucleotide sequence: TGTGCCAGTAGTGCCAACCCCGGACAGGGGGCAGACGAGCAGTACTTC.

This clonotype was detected a few times. The chain combines TRBV19 with TRBJ2-7, with 8 bases identical to TRBD2. The CDR3 is 15 residues long. The germline V gene encodes CDR1 LNHDA and CDR2 SQIVND (reference sequence). V lost 7 bases, J lost 2 bases, and 10 bases stayed unmatched. Here the CDR3 DNA reads TGTGCCAGTATGGATTTACTAGCGGACACCTACGAGCAGTACTTC. This gives the protein CASMDLLADTYEQYF.

This clonotype was recorded many times. The rearrangement joins TRBV15 to TRBJ2-2; D possibly uses TRBD1 or TRBD2 (6 bases each). Germline V lookup: CDR1 LNHNV, CDR2 YYDKDF (reference sequence). Trimming cost V 3 bases and J 4 bases, with 21 bases left between them. This CDR3 region has 18 residues. In DNA, the CDR3 is TGTGCCACCAGCAGTGATCGAGGGGGGCTCGGATTCACCGGGGAGCTGTTTTTT. Residues: CATSSDRGGLGFTGELFF.

The V call is TRBV20-1, the J call TRBJ2-3; 8 nucleotides agree with TRBD2. The V segment lost 3 bases and the J segment 1 base; nucleotides outside the gene matches: 9. The V gene's germline CDR1 is DFQATT and CDR2 SNEGSKA (reference sequence). This CDR3 region has 16 residues. CDR3 bases: TGCAGTGCTAGCCGCTCTAGCGGGTTTCGCACAGATACGCAGTATTTT. It encodes CSASRSSGFRTDTQYF.

This clonotype was seen more than once but under ten times. The chain joins TRBV10-2 to TRBJ2-1; TRBD2 agrees at 11 bases. The CDR3 contains 18 residues. In germline, CDR1 is WSHSY, CDR2 SAAADI. With 6 bases clipped from V and 0 bases from J, the junction kept 10 bases outside the gene matches. The CDR3 loop reads CASRSGLAALSSYNEQFF. The DNA of the CDR3 is TGCGCCAGCAGGTCGGGACTAGCGGCCCTGAGCTCCTACAATGAGCAGTTCTTC.

As for this clonotype: This sequence is one base from a far larger clone and is likely a read error. This chain links TRBV11-2 with TRBJ2-7, with 10 bases identical to TRBD2. Germline CDR1 reads SGHAT; CDR2 reads FQNNGV. This CDR3 is 14 amino acids long. CDR3 sequence (DNA): TGTGCCAGCGGCTTAGTAGCGGGAGGCTACGAGCAGTACTTC. Amino acids: CASGLVAGGYEQYF.

This clonotype has more than one count but fewer than ten. Written as DNA, the CDR3 is TGTGCCACCAGCAGAGAGAGACACATACAAGAAAAACTGTTTTTT. Translation gives CATSRERHIQEKLFF. The rearrangement uses TRBV15 and TRBJ1-4; no firm D call. The CDR3 contains 15 residues. Trimming removed 0 bases at V and 8 bases at J, with 13 bases between. Germline lookup yields CDR1 LNHNV and CDR2 YYDKDF (reference sequence).

This clonotype was seen a few times. V is TRBV20-1 and J is TRBJ2-7; tentatively, D is TRBD1 (5 bases). This CDR3 region has 13 residues. The germline V gene has CDR1 DFQATT and CDR2 SNEGSKA (reference sequence). V gave up 3 bases and J gave up 6 bases, with 15 bases separating them. Here the CDR3 reads CSASGQGASEQYF. The DNA for the CDR3 is TGCAGTGCTAGCGGGCAGGGCGCGAGCGAGCAGTACTTC.

A word on this clonotype: One base separates it from a far larger clone, so it is likely a read error. The rearrangement uses TRBV2 and TRBJ1-2, with D perhaps TRBD1 (5 bases). The CDR3 runs 16 residues. Germline V gives CDR1 SNHLY, CDR2 FYNNEI. The CDR3 DNA is TGTGTCAGCAGTTTTACCGGGACCAAAAACAGTTATGGCTACACCTTC. Translating it yields CVSSFTGTKNSYGYTF.

Comment on this clonotype: Its ends do not fully match the called genes, so a read error is possible. The gene calls are TRBV6-1 and TRBJ1-2, with D uncertain. The V gene's germline CDR1 is MNHNS and CDR2 SASEGT. The CDR3 loop spans 13 amino acids. The DNA of the CDR3 is TGTGCCAGCAGTGGGATGCAGACCTATGGCTGCACCTTC. Protein sequence: CASSGMQTYGCTF.

J is TRBJ2-7 and V is TRBV6-1; the D gene could be TRBD1 or TRBD2 (5 bases each). The CDR3 loop spans 14 amino acids. V lost 4 bases and J lost 3, with 13 bases in between. Germline CDR1 is MNHNS and CDR2 is SASEGT. CDR3 amino acids: CASSGWDASYEQYF. In DNA, the CDR3 is TGTGCCAGCAGTGGCTGGGACGCCAGCTACGAGCAGTACTTC.

The sample holds many counts of this clonotype. The rearrangement uses TRBV19 and TRBJ1-2, with 7 bases lining up with TRBD1. The germline V gene has CDR1 LNHDA and CDR2 SQIVND (reference sequence). The CDR3 sequence is 15 residues long. Germline trimming cut 3 bases from V and 0 bases from J; bases unmatched to any gene: 4. The CDR3 protein is CASSIGTAPNYGYTF. The CDR3 DNA sequence: TGTGCCAGTAGTATCGGGACAGCACCTAACTATGGCTACACCTTC.

V and J are TRBV6-1 and TRBJ1-5; unclear D gene. The CDR3 totals 13 residues. Germline CDR1 MNHNS, CDR2 SASEGT. Trimming stripped 7 bases from V and 5 bases from J, with 12 bases between. CDR3: CASTYGNYQPQHF. CDR3 nucleotide sequence: TGTGCCAGCACATATGGAAATTATCAGCCCCAGCATTTT.

Ten or more counts support this clonotype. The rearrangement links TRBV6-5 to TRBJ1-5, with D possibly being TRBD1 (6 bases). The CDR3 has 18 amino acids. Trimming left V 4 bases short and J 0 bases short, with 19 bases between. CDR1 is MNHEY, CDR2 SVGAGI, per germline. The CDR3 DNA reads TGTGCCAGCAGTTTCGGGACATCACGCCGATATAGCAATCAGCCCCAGCATTTT. Amino acid sequence: CASSFGTSRRYSNQPQHF.

Remarks on this clonotype: A read error may explain this, as a much larger clone is one base away. V gene TRBV11-2 combines with J gene TRBJ2-7; TRBD2 might be the D (6 bases). This CDR3 is 15 amino acids long. CDR1 is SGHAT, CDR2 FQNNGV, per germline. The CDR3 loop reads CAGSLGPYGGNEQYF. In nucleotides, the CDR3 is TGTGCCGGCAGCTTAGGCCCTTACGGCGGGAACGAGCAGTACTTC.

This clonotype was seen repeatedly, ten times or more. The chain carries TRBV28 and TRBJ2-7; D is unresolved. The CDR3 consists of 15 residues. Per the germline V gene, CDR1 is MDHEN and CDR2 is SYDVKM. Trimming pared 6 bases from V and 4 bases from J, leaving 19 bases between. The CDR3 nucleotides are TGTGCCAGCAGCGTCCTTGCTGGAGTCAAGTACGAGCAGTACTTC. Translation gives CASSVLAGVKYEQYF.

This sequence joins TRBV28 and TRBJ1-3, with D hard to call. The CDR3 runs 16 residues. V lost 3 bases to trimming and J lost 0 bases, with 12 bases between them. Germline values: CDR1 MDHEN, CDR2 SYDVKM. CDR3 sequence (DNA): TGTGCCAGCAGTTTGGAGGTGGGAAGCTCTGGAAACACCATATATTTT. This gives the protein CASSLEVGSSGNTIYF.

This clonotype appeared many times. This sequence joins TRBV6-1 and TRBJ1-2; 8 bases are a match to TRBD1. Per germline, CDR1 MNHNS and CDR2 SASEGT. This CDR3 is built from 14 residues. V lost 10 bases, J lost 4 bases, and 11 bases stayed unmatched. CDR3 DNA: TGTGCCACCACGGGAGGGGACAGGATCTATGGCTACACCTTC. Its protein product is CATTGGDRIYGYTF.

The chain employs TRBV29-1 and TRBJ2-2; 10 bases agree with TRBD1. The length of the CDR3 is 14 residues. Germline CDR1 SQVTM, CDR2 ANQGSEA. With 6 bases clipped from V and 0 bases from J, the junction kept 1 base outside the gene matches. CDR3 DNA: TGCAGCGTGGGGACAGGGGCGAACACCGGGGAGCTGTTTTTT. Translating gives CSVGTGANTGELFF.

This clonotype appeared a few times. J is TRBJ2-2 and V is TRBV12-3 or TRBV12-4; 7 bases fit TRBD2. V trimming: 3 bases; J trimming: 6 bases; junction bases outside the gene matches: 7. CDR3 length equals 15 residues. The CDR3 nucleotides read TGTGCCAGCAGTTTTTCCAGCGGGACGGCCGGGGAGCTGTTTTTT. Its translation: CASSFSSGTAGELFF.

The table lists this clonotype with a few counts. This chain links TRBV11-3 with TRBJ1-5; 7 nucleotides align to TRBD1. The germline CDR1 and CDR2 sequences are SGHNT and YENEEA. The CDR3 contains 13 residues. J was trimmed by 16 bases and V by 5 bases; bases with no gene match: 14. CDR3 nucleotides: TGTGCCAGCAGCAAAATTGGACAGGCACTAAAACATTTT. Translating gives CASSKIGQALKHF. Variable domain in full (rest from reference TRBV11-3 and TRBJ1-5): EAGVVQSPRYKIIEKKQPVAFWCNPISGHNTLYWYLQNLGQGPELLIRYENEEAVDDSQLPKDRFSAERLKGVDSTLKIQPAELGDSAVYLCASSKIGQALKHFGDGTRLSIL.

This clonotype has a handful of counts. DNA of the CDR3: TGCAGCGTTGAACGGGGGGTATCGGGTGGCTACACCTTC. Translation gives CSVERGVSGGYTF. The gene calls are TRBV29-1 and TRBJ1-2, with D perhaps TRBD1 (5 bases). Germline V gene data show CDR1 as SQVTM and CDR2 as ANQGSEA. The CDR3 runs 13 residues. V lost 2 bases, J lost 7 bases, and 14 bases lay in between.

V usage is TRBV28 and J usage is TRBJ2-7, with 7 bases fitting TRBD2. V lost 2 bases, J lost 0 bases, and 4 bases stayed unmatched. CDR1 MDHEN and CDR2 SYDVKM come from the germline V gene. This CDR3 has 15 amino acids. CDR3 sequence: CASSLAGARSYEQYF. The CDR3 DNA reads as TGTGCCAGCAGTTTAGCGGGAGCGCGCTCCTACGAGCAGTACTTC.

This clonotype appeared a few times. The chain carries TRBV7-2 and TRBJ2-7; TRBD1 agrees at 12 bases. V lost 1 base, J lost 7 bases, and 8 bases stayed unmatched. Germline loops: CDR1 SGHTA, CDR2 FQGNSA. The CDR3 is 16 amino acids. This CDR3 reads CASSLDAGQGAREQYF. In DNA form, the CDR3 reads TGTGCCAGCAGCTTAGATGCGGGACAGGGGGCTCGGGAGCAGTACTTC.

This clonotype was seen only a few times. V is TRBV4-1 and J is TRBJ2-5; 10 bases agree with TRBD2. Germline V CDR1 and CDR2: MGHRA, YSYEKL. V was clipped by 4 bases and J by 4 bases; unmatched bases: 6. CDR3 length: 15 residues. CDR3 amino acids: CASSRIQREGETQYF. The DNA for the CDR3 is TGCGCCAGCAGCCGTATTCAGCGGGAGGGAGAGACCCAGTACTTC.

The chain uses TRBV12-3 or TRBV12-4 and TRBJ1-5; 11 bases fit TRBD1. The CDR3 runs to 15 residues. The ends lost 1 base at V and 6 bases at J; junction bases unmatched: 2. CDR3 residues: CASSLEGQGGQPQHF. The DNA for the CDR3 is TGTGCCAGCAGTTTAGAGGGACAGGGGGGTCAGCCCCAGCATTTT.

This clonotype appeared many times. One junction end disagrees with the germline gene, perhaps due to a read error. The V and J genes are TRBV2 and TRBJ2-2; D is perhaps TRBD2 (6 bases). This CDR3 is built from 16 residues. Germline-derived CDR1 and CDR2 are SNHLY and FYNNEI. In nucleotides, the CDR3 is TGTGCCGGCAGTGAAGCGGAGGGTCGGGGAACCGGGGAGCTGTTTTTT. Its protein product is CAGSEAEGRGTGELFF. Together with reference TRBV2 and TRBJ2-2, the CDR3 gives the full variable domain: EPEVTQTPSHQVTQMGQEVILRCVPISNHLYFYWYRQILGQKVEFLVSFYNNEISEKSEIFDDQFSVERPDGSNFTLKIRSTKLEDSAMYFCAGSEAEGRGTGELFFGEGSRLTVL.